This T cell receptor (beta chain) was documented in a study of OX40 agonist ivuxolimab in advanced cancers. Assay: immunoSEQ multiplex PCR; the TCRdb copy retains only in-frame clones and omits some. The table shows tens of thousands of clones, with around 90% occurring only once. Deletions cut 6 bases from V and 0 bases from J, with 17 bases between. The CDR3 runs to 16 residues. Germline V lookup: CDR1 MNHEY, CDR2 SMNVEV (reference sequence). The sequencing used CD4+ or CD8+ T cells sorted from blood, collected in a trial of the OX40 agonist ivuxolimab. This chain joins TRBV27 and TRBJ1-1, with unresolved D. The sequence was collected from an adult with an advanced solid tumor such as melanoma, head and neck, liver or kidney cancer. CDR3 loop: CASSRLPTVMNTEAFF. As DNA, the CDR3 is TGTGCCAGCAGCCGCCTGCCCACAGTGATGAACACTGAAGCTTTCTTT.